Following are 31 T cell receptor beta chains from one sample sequenced in a study of blood T cells in healthy people across ages. Next came a second PCR, run for about 6 to 12 cycles, which used a sample-barcoded 5' primer along with a J-beta primer mix. MiXCR was run by TCRdb on the 5' RACE reads, yielding one entry per CDR3 protein. The sample consists of over 950,000 distinct CDR3 sequences, around two fifths of them appearing once. Sequenced input: blood. These receptors all come from a man younger than 35 in good health.

Regarding this clonotype: Mismatch with germline at one junction end may stem from a read error. The rearrangement uses TRBV9 and TRBJ2-6, with TRBD1 identical over 10 bases. Germline V gene sequence: CDR1 SGDLS, CDR2 YYNGEE. This CDR3 has 20 residues. The CDR3 bases are TGTGCCAGCAGCCCCCGGGACAGGGGACTTGTAAGCTCTGGGGCCGACGTCCTGACTTTC. Its protein is CASSPRDRGLVSSGADVLTF.

Concerning this clonotype itself: A much bigger clone sits one base away, suggesting this may be a read error. This chain links TRBV29-1 with TRBJ1-1; no clear D. CDR1 and CDR2 from the germline V gene are SQVTM and ANQGSEA. The CDR3 covers 14 residues. V dropped 3 bases and J dropped 3 bases, with 14 bases sitting between them. Here the CDR3 reads CSVDREVPYTEAFF. The CDR3 DNA reads as TGCAGCGTTGATAGAGAGGTACCGTACACTGAAGCTTTCTTT.

This clonotype has a handful of counts. V is TRBV20-1 and J is TRBJ1-1; possible D gene TRBD1, 5 bases. Trimming took 5 bases from V and 5 from J, leaving 15 bases between them. CDR1 and CDR2 (germline): DFQATT, SNEGSKA (reference sequence). CDR3 length equals 13 residues. The CDR3 DNA sequence: TGCAGTGCTGATACGATGGGGGGGACTGAAGCTTTCTTT. Protein: CSADTMGGTEAFF.

This rearrangement joins TRBV11-2 to TRBJ2-1; D call uncertain. The CDR3 sequence is 15 residues long. Trimming took off 0 bases at V and 4 bases at J, with 10 bases between the two ends. Germline V gene sequence: CDR1 SGHAT, CDR2 FQNNGV. CDR3 residues: CASSLDLRAYNEQFF. The CDR3 DNA is TGTGCCAGCAGCTTAGATTTAAGGGCTTACAATGAGCAGTTCTTC.

The chain combines TRBV12-5 with TRBJ1-2; D may be TRBD1 (5 bases). V shed 4 bases and J shed 7 bases, with 7 bases lying between them. Germline assignment: CDR1 LGHNT and CDR2 FRNRAP. There are 11 residues in the CDR3. CDR3 in amino acids: CASGSQGGYTF. Here the CDR3 DNA reads TGTGCTAGTGGTTCCCAGGGTGGCTACACCTTC. Together with reference TRBV12-5 and TRBJ1-2, the CDR3 gives the full variable domain: DARVTQTPRHKVTEMGQEVTMRCQPILGHNTVFWYRQTMMQGLELLAYFRNRAPLDDSGMPKDRFSAEMPDATLATLKIQPSEPRDSAVYFCASGSQGGYTFGSGTRLTVV.

This chain uses TRBV25-1 with TRBJ2-3; TRBD1 or TRBD2 may be the D gene (5 bases each). CDR3 size: 16 residues. Germline CDR1 MGHDK, CDR2 SYGVNS. Trimming took 5 bases from V and 0 from J, leaving 15 bases between them. This chain's CDR3 is CASSFGGITSTDTQYF. Here the CDR3 DNA reads TGTGCCAGCAGTTTTGGGGGTATTACTAGCACAGATACGCAGTATTTT.

This clonotype was observed a handful of times. The chain recombines TRBV10-3 with TRBJ1-5; 9 bases fit TRBD1. The CDR3 consists of 17 residues. The V segment lost 5 bases and the J segment 10 bases; nucleotides outside the gene matches: 18. Per the germline V gene, CDR1 is ENHRY and CDR2 is SYGVKD. CDR3 region: CAISRTPGTGMNRPQHF. The CDR3 region has the DNA TGTGCCATCAGTAGGACGCCCGGGACAGGGATGAATCGTCCCCAGCATTTT.

This clonotype was seen more than once but under ten times. The rearrangement uses TRBV5-1 and TRBJ2-3; the D gene is possibly TRBD1 (5 bases). The ends were cut back, 0 bases at V and 1 base at J, with 18 bases in the middle. Germline V gives CDR1 SGHRS, CDR2 YFSETQ. CDR3 size: 18 residues. The CDR3 DNA reads as TGCGCCAGCAGCTTGGAGTTTGATAAGGGGTCGGGCACAGATACGCAGTATTTT. Translation gives CASSLEFDKGSGTDTQYF. Variable domain in full (rest from reference TRBV5-1 and TRBJ2-3): KAGVTQTPRYLIKTRGQQVTLSCSPISGHRSVSWYQQTPGQGLQFLFEYFSETQRNKGNFPGRFSGRQFSNSRSEMNVSTLELGDSALYLCASSLEFDKGSGTDTQYFGPGTRLTVL.

This chain uses TRBV20-1 with TRBJ1-2; D not certain. V was pared by 8 bases and J by 4 bases, with 14 bases between. CDR1 and CDR2 from the germline V gene are DFQATT and SNEGSKA (reference sequence). There are 12 residues in the CDR3. CDR3 protein: CSPSEPLYGYTF. The DNA for the CDR3 is TGCAGTCCCTCGGAACCCCTCTATGGCTACACCTTC.

Only a few counts were recorded for this clonotype. The V and J genes are TRBV29-1 and TRBJ2-5; 7 bases are a match to TRBD1. Trimming at V came to 3 bases and at J to 2 bases, leaving 12 bases not matched to a gene. The CDR3 is 16 amino acids. Germline V gives CDR1 SQVTM, CDR2 ANQGSEA. The CDR3 spells CSVENRGRPSQETQYF. CDR3 coding DNA: TGCAGCGTTGAGAATAGGGGGCGGCCATCACAAGAGACCCAGTACTTC.

This clonotype was seen only a few times. The chain recombines TRBV27 with TRBJ1-1; D gene ambiguous. The CDR3 sequence is 14 residues long. Germline-derived CDR1 and CDR2 are MNHEY and SMNVEV (reference sequence). V dropped 4 bases and J dropped 5 bases, with 14 bases sitting between them. CDR3 protein: CASSSSRRGTEAFF. The CDR3 nucleotides read TGTGCCAGCAGTTCATCAAGGCGAGGGACTGAAGCTTTCTTT.

The chain links TRBV5-1 to TRBJ1-4; D is undetermined. Trimming stripped 0 bases from V and 3 bases from J, with 9 bases between. Germline lookup yields CDR1 SGHRS and CDR2 YFSETQ. The CDR3 loop spans 15 amino acids. CDR3 nucleotide sequence: TGCGCCAGCAGCTTGGCGGAAGCGGCTAATGAAAAACTGTTTTTT. Its translation: CASSLAEAANEKLFF.

The chain uses TRBV20-1 and TRBJ2-3; 16 bases map to TRBD2. In germline, CDR1 is DFQATT, CDR2 SNEGSKA (reference sequence). V lost 6 bases and J lost 4; bases outside the gene matches: 7. This CDR3 has 16 amino acids. The CDR3 is CSAQGLAGGPSDTQYF. Here the CDR3 DNA reads TGCAGTGCCCAGGGACTAGCGGGAGGGCCATCAGATACGCAGTATTTT.

There are many counts of this clonotype. The V call is TRBV5-1, the J call TRBJ2-5; D gene unclear. The CDR3 contains 12 residues. Germline V CDR1 and CDR2: SGHRS, YFSETQ. V lost 0 bases and J lost 2, with 2 bases in between. The CDR3 nucleotides read TGCGCCAGCAGCTTGGGTCAAGAGACCCAGTACTTC. Protein sequence: CASSLGQETQYF.

As to this clonotype: One end of the junction is discordant with germline, which a read error may explain. This chain connects TRBV6-2 or TRBV6-3 to TRBJ2-2, with 8 bases lining up with TRBD2. This CDR3 is 14 amino acids long. Per the germline V gene, CDR1 is MNHEY and CDR2 is SVGEGT. CDR3 nucleotide sequence: TGTGCCCGCAGCCGGGGGGGCGAGACCGGGGAGCTGTTTTTT. The encoded protein is CARSRGGETGELFF.

The chain links TRBV9 to TRBJ2-1; 12 nucleotides agree with TRBD2. V lost 4 bases and J lost 6; bases outside the gene matches: 11. The CDR3 runs 17 residues. Germline CDR1 is SGDLS and CDR2 is YYNGEE. The CDR3 here is CASSPVASGGAGNEQFF. DNA for the CDR3: TGTGCCAGCAGCCCAGTGGCTAGCGGGGGGGCCGGCAATGAGCAGTTCTTC.

This clonotype came up a few times. The rearrangement uses TRBV6-2 or TRBV6-3 and TRBJ1-5, with D perhaps TRBD1 (5 bases). V gave up 6 bases and J gave up 5 bases, with 17 bases separating them. Germline V gene sequence: CDR1 MNHEY, CDR2 SVGEGT. CDR3 length equals 15 residues. The CDR3: CASSQWVGGDQPQHF. CDR3 in DNA: TGTGCCAGCAGCCAATGGGTCGGAGGGGATCAGCCCCAGCATTTT.

The chain has TRBV4-3 and TRBJ2-1; D may be TRBD1 (6 bases). This CDR3 is 17 amino acids long. Germline V lookup: CDR1 LGHNA, CDR2 YSLEER. V was trimmed by 0 bases and J by 5 bases, leaving 17 bases between them. CDR3 residues: CASSQDGVGTRNNEQFF. The DNA for the CDR3 is TGCGCCAGCAGCCAAGATGGGGTCGGGACAAGAAACAATGAGCAGTTCTTC.

This clonotype was recorded a few times. The gene calls are TRBV7-3 and TRBJ2-3, with a weak D call TRBD2 (6 bases). Germline-derived CDR1 and CDR2 are SGHTA and FQGTGA. The CDR3 covers 15 residues. V lost 1 base to trimming and J lost 5 bases, with 13 bases between them. CDR3 region: CASSLIGTPGDTQYF. CDR3 DNA: TGTGCCAGCAGCTTAATTGGGACTCCGGGAGATACGCAGTATTTT.

This clonotype occurred a few times. This chain links TRBV12-5 with TRBJ2-1; D is possibly TRBD2 (6 bases). The CDR3 totals 15 residues. CDR1 and CDR2 from the germline V gene are LGHNT and FRNRAP. The germline V and J ends were trimmed by 6 bases and 2 bases, with 14 bases remaining between them. This CDR3 is CASGSGDGPYNEQFF. The CDR3 DNA reads TGTGCTAGTGGGTCGGGAGACGGGCCCTACAATGAGCAGTTCTTC.

The genes are TRBV20-1 and TRBJ1-2, with 7 bases lining up with TRBD1. The trim removed 3 bases at V and 4 bases at J, leaving 11 bases unmatched. CDR3 length equals 15 residues. Germline lookup yields CDR1 DFQATT and CDR2 SNEGSKA (reference sequence). The chain's CDR3 is CSASPTTGEPYGYTF. The CDR3, as DNA: TGCAGTGCTAGTCCAACTACAGGGGAACCCTATGGCTACACCTTC.

The chain has TRBV12-3 or TRBV12-4 and TRBJ2-3, with D hard to call. The CDR3 has 14 amino acids. Trimming cost V 2 bases and J 2 bases, with 8 bases left between them. The DNA of the CDR3 is TGTGCCAGCAGTTTACGGCCCTACACAGATACGCAGTATTTT. Its protein is CASSLRPYTDTQYF.

The J gene is TRBJ2-2, the V gene TRBV19; D is perhaps TRBD1 or TRBD2 (5 bases each). CDR1 is LNHDA and CDR2 is SQIVND in the germline V gene (reference sequence). The V gene lost 9 bases and the J gene lost 4 bases, with 18 bases spanning the gap. This CDR3 region has 15 residues. CDR3 DNA sequence: TGTGCCAGCAGTGGGACCCCAGGGCCCACCGGGGAGCTGTTTTTT. It specifies CASSGTPGPTGELFF.

In its sample, this clonotype was seen once. J is TRBJ1-1 and V is TRBV25-1; TRBD1 might be the D (5 bases). Germline CDR1 is MGHDK and CDR2 is SYGVNS. The CDR3 loop spans 15 amino acids. The V and J ends lost 6 bases and 3 bases respectively, with 17 bases between them. The CDR3 here is CASSGPGGWDTEAFF. In DNA form, the CDR3 reads TGTGCCAGCAGCGGACCCGGGGGGTGGGACACTGAAGCTTTCTTT.

The chain's CDR3 is CASSLARSSGGARYEQYF. CDR3 coding DNA: TGTGCCAGCAGCTTAGCCCGCTCTAGCGGGGGGGCTAGGTACGAGCAGTACTTC. The J gene is TRBJ2-7, the V gene TRBV11-2, with TRBD2 matching over 12 bases. Per germline, CDR1 SGHAT and CDR2 FQNNGV. Trimming removed 1 base from V and 4 bases from J; junction bases left unmatched: 11. The CDR3 runs to 18 residues.

This chain uses TRBV4-3 with TRBJ2-5; 8 bases line up with TRBD1. The CDR3 totals 15 residues. CDR1 and CDR2 from the germline V gene are LGHNA and YSLEER. V lost 5 bases and J lost 11; bases outside the gene matches: 16. The CDR3 sequence is CASSGRDRKFDEQYF. As DNA, the CDR3 is TGCGCCAGCAGCGGCCGGGACAGGAAGTTCGATGAGCAGTACTTC.

This clonotype was recorded a few times. The CDR3 loop is CASCRGPAGTDTQYF. CDR3 DNA sequence: TGTGCCAGCTGCAGAGGACCGGCGGGTACAGATACGCAGTATTTT. The rearrangement uses TRBV11-2 and TRBJ2-3; D is perhaps TRBD2 (5 bases). CDR3 size: 15 residues. V lost 8 bases, J lost 3 bases, and 18 bases lay in between. The germline CDR1 and CDR2 sequences are SGHAT and FQNNGV. The full variable domain, in which reference TRBV11-2 and TRBJ2-3 provide the parts outside the CDR3, is EAGVAQSPRYKIIEKRQSVAFWCNPISGHATLYWYQQILGQGPKLLIQFQNNGVVDDSQLPKDRFSAERLKGVDSTLKIQPAKLEDSAVYLCASCRGPAGTDTQYFGPGTRLTVL.

This chain uses TRBV12-3 or TRBV12-4 with TRBJ2-4; D remains unclear. The DNA end is more similar to TRBJ2-7, so the J call may be wrong. CDR3 size: 12 residues. CDR3 nucleotide sequence: TGTGCCAGCAGTTTAGGGGGTCGCGAGCAGTACTTC. Translating it yields CASSLGGREQYF.

The J gene is TRBJ1-1, the V gene TRBV10-3; D gene uncertain. The CDR3 totals 17 residues. In germline, CDR1 is ENHRY, CDR2 SYGVKD. The V gene lost 0 bases and the J gene lost 2 bases, with 16 bases spanning the gap. CDR3 coding DNA: TGTGCCATCAGTGAGTCGGTGGTAAGACGTGAAAACACTGAAGCTTTCTTT. This codes for CAISESVVRRENTEAFF.

The V and J genes are TRBV5-6 and TRBJ2-3; 9 nucleotides match TRBD1. The CDR3 covers 17 residues. With 0 bases clipped from V and 4 bases from J, the junction kept 9 bases outside the gene matches. CDR1 and CDR2 (germline): SGHDT, YYEEEE. The CDR3 DNA sequence: TGTGCCAGCAGCTTGGTCCCAAACAGGGGGCGAGCAGATACGCAGTATTTT. Translating it yields CASSLVPNRGRADTQYF.

J is TRBJ2-2 and V is TRBV7-3; D might be TRBD2 (6 bases). Germline CDR1 reads SGHTA; CDR2 reads FQGTGA. This CDR3 is 13 amino acids long. Trimming removed 2 bases from V and 8 bases from J, with 9 bases in between. In nucleotides, the CDR3 is TGTGCCAGCAGCTTAGGACTATTTGGGGAGCTGTTTTTT. Its translation is CASSLGLFGELFF.